The rows below give T cell receptor beta chains drawn from one sample of a study of cytomegalovirus exposure and HLA in healthy donors. Libraries were prepared by immunoSEQ multiplex PCR; TCRdb keeps only in-frame clonotypes and omits some of them. The sample has hundreds of thousands of clones; less than 90% are singletons. The sample taken for sequencing was PBMCs. The source is a woman between 18 and 30 years old in good health and CMV-seronegative. Both conserved end residues are part of each CDR3. Each record gives: D gene, V gene, J gene, clone size, CDR3 protein, CDR3 DNA. D genes are given only for firm matches. Only part of the rows carry a size: once, few, many, or a class if the clone is expanded.

d_gene: -
v_gene: TRBV5-1
j_gene: TRBJ2-2
abundance: -
CDR3aa: CASSSGTHNTGELFF
CDR3nt: TGCGCCAGCAGCTCCGGGACCCACAACACCGGGGAGCTGTTTTTT

d_gene: TRBD2
v_gene: TRBV13
j_gene: TRBJ2-1
abundance: -
CDR3aa: CASSLPGGSSYNEQFF
CDR3nt: TGTGCCAGCAGCCTCCCGGGCGGGAGCTCCTACAATGAGCAGTTCTTC

d_gene: TRBD2
v_gene: TRBV30
j_gene: TRBJ2-5
abundance: once
CDR3aa: CAWSARLAGSLETQYF
CDR3nt: TGTGCCTGGAGTGCGAGACTAGCGGGGTCTTTGGAGACCCAGTACTTC

d_gene: TRBD1
v_gene: TRBV6-5
j_gene: TRBJ1-1
abundance: -
CDR3aa: CASSRPTGKEAFF
CDR3nt: TGTGCCAGCAGTCGTCCGACAGGGAAGGAAGCTTTCTTT

d_gene: -
v_gene: TRBV4-2
j_gene: TRBJ2-1
abundance: -
CDR3aa: CASSQGDFRGGRGGEQFF
CDR3nt: TGTGCCAGCAGCCAGGGCGACTTCAGGGGGGGAAGAGGAGGTGAGCAGTTCTTC

d_gene: TRBD1
v_gene: TRBV2
j_gene: TRBJ2-5
abundance: once
CDR3aa: CASSEFERGRQETQYF
CDR3nt: TGTGCCAGCAGTGAGTTTGAGAGGGGGCGGCAAGAGACCCAGTACTTC

d_gene: -
v_gene: TRBV7-9
j_gene: TRBJ2-7
abundance: -
CDR3aa: CASSPPSDEQYF
CDR3nt: TGTGCCAGCAGCCCGCCTAGCGACGAGCAGTACTTC

d_gene: -
v_gene: TRBV18
j_gene: TRBJ2-1
abundance: -
CDR3aa: CASSSVGGTYNEQFF
CDR3nt: TGTGCCAGCTCATCCGTAGGGGGGACGTACAATGAGCAGTTCTTC

d_gene: -
v_gene: TRBV6-6
j_gene: TRBJ2-1
abundance: -
CDR3aa: CASSYGNEQFF
CDR3nt: TGTGCCAGCAGTTACGGCAATGAGCAGTTCTTC

d_gene: TRBD1
v_gene: TRBV7-2
j_gene: TRBJ1-2
abundance: -
CDR3aa: CASTTNRGANYGYTF
CDR3nt: TGTGCCAGCACCACGAACAGGGGAGCTAACTATGGCTACACCTTC

d_gene: -
v_gene: TRBV14
j_gene: TRBJ2-2
abundance: -
CDR3aa: CASSKGNTGELFF
CDR3nt: TGTGCCAGCAGCAAGGGGAACACCGGGGAGCTGTTTTTT

d_gene: -
v_gene: TRBV5-5
j_gene: TRBJ2-1
abundance: -
CDR3aa: CASSFGVLSYNEQFF
CDR3nt: TGTGCCAGCAGCTTCGGAGTTCTCTCCTACAATGAGCAGTTCTTC

d_gene: -
v_gene: TRBV27
j_gene: TRBJ1-5
abundance: -
CDR3aa: CASSLEGRGQPQHF
CDR3nt: TGTGCCAGCAGTTTAGAGGGCAGGGGACAGCCCCAGCATTTT

d_gene: -
v_gene: TRBV2
j_gene: TRBJ2-7
abundance: -
CDR3aa: CASKGHSYEQYF
CDR3nt: TGTGCCAGCAAGGGCCACTCCTACGAGCAGTACTTC

d_gene: -
v_gene: TRBV7-9
j_gene: TRBJ1-5
abundance: -
CDR3aa: CASSLIGARNQPQHF
CDR3nt: TGTGCCAGCAGCTTAATAGGGGCGCGCAATCAGCCCCAGCATTTT

d_gene: -
v_gene: TRBV2
j_gene: TRBJ2-3
abundance: -
CDR3aa: CASSAIQGNTQYF
CDR3nt: TGTGCCAGCAGTGCAATCCAGGGCAACACGCAGTATTTT

d_gene: TRBD1
v_gene: TRBV13
j_gene: TRBJ2-7
abundance: few
CDR3aa: CASSSGTGYEQYF
CDR3nt: TGTGCCAGCAGCTCCGGGACAGGATACGAGCAGTACTTC

d_gene: -
v_gene: TRBV5-6
j_gene: TRBJ1-5
abundance: -
CDR3aa: CASSLVYQPQHF
CDR3nt: TGTGCCAGCAGCTTGGTCTATCAGCCCCAGCATTTT

d_gene: -
v_gene: TRBV7-2
j_gene: TRBJ2-1
abundance: -
CDR3aa: CASSLLGGIENEQFF
CDR3nt: TGTGCCAGCAGCTTATTAGGCGGGATCGAGAATGAGCAGTTCTTC

d_gene: TRBD1
v_gene: TRBV18
j_gene: TRBJ2-7
abundance: -
CDR3aa: CASSDRTEQYF
CDR3nt: TGTGCCAGCTCGGACAGGACCGAGCAGTACTTC

d_gene: TRBD2
v_gene: TRBV7-2
j_gene: TRBJ2-5
abundance: few
CDR3aa: CASSFTSGGYQETQYF
CDR3nt: TGTGCCAGCAGCTTTACCAGCGGGGGGTACCAAGAGACCCAGTACTTC

d_gene: -
v_gene: TRBV28
j_gene: TRBJ2-7
abundance: -
CDR3aa: CASKIEADYEQYF
CDR3nt: TGTGCCAGCAAGATAGAGGCAGATTACGAGCAGTACTTC

d_gene: TRBD1
v_gene: TRBV6-1
j_gene: TRBJ2-1
abundance: -
CDR3aa: CASSVRTGLDNEQFF
CDR3nt: TGTGCCAGCAGTGTAAGGACAGGTCTCGACAATGAGCAGTTCTTC

d_gene: TRBD2
v_gene: TRBV28
j_gene: TRBJ2-3
abundance: -
CDR3aa: CASSPSGSPDTQYF
CDR3nt: TGTGCCAGCAGTCCTAGCGGGAGTCCAGATACGCAGTATTTT

d_gene: TRBD2
v_gene: TRBV11-2
j_gene: TRBJ2-7
abundance: once
CDR3aa: CASRQPGTSSYEQYF
CDR3nt: TGTGCCAGCAGACAACCCGGGACTAGCTCCTACGAGCAGTACTTC

d_gene: TRBD1
v_gene: TRBV7-8
j_gene: TRBJ2-2
abundance: -
CDR3aa: CASSPQGADTGELFF
CDR3nt: TGTGCCAGCAGCCCGCAGGGGGCGGACACCGGGGAGCTGTTTTTT

d_gene: TRBD1
v_gene: TRBV6-4
j_gene: TRBJ2-1
abundance: -
CDR3aa: CASSPGQGASSYNEQFF
CDR3nt: TGTGCCAGCAGCCCTGGACAGGGGGCCAGCTCCTACAATGAGCAGTTCTTC

d_gene: -
v_gene: TRBV27
j_gene: TRBJ2-7
abundance: -
CDR3aa: CASSTYPGASSYEQYF
CDR3nt: TGTGCCAGCAGTACCTACCCGGGGGCCTCCTCCTACGAGCAGTACTTC

d_gene: -
v_gene: TRBV15
j_gene: TRBJ2-1
abundance: -
CDR3aa: CATSRGGIRYNEQFF
CDR3nt: TGTGCCACCAGCAGAGGGGGAATCAGATACAATGAGCAGTTCTTC

d_gene: -
v_gene: TRBV6-5
j_gene: TRBJ1-1
abundance: -
CDR3aa: CASSYSNRRNTEAFF
CDR3nt: TGTGCCAGCAGTTACTCGAACCGCAGGAACACTGAAGCTTTCTTT

d_gene: -
v_gene: TRBV4-1
j_gene: TRBJ2-4
abundance: -
CDR3aa: CASSQLVAKNIQYF
CDR3nt: TGCGCCAGCAGCCAACTAGTAGCCAAAAACATTCAGTACTTC

d_gene: -
v_gene: TRBV27
j_gene: TRBJ1-4
abundance: -
CDR3aa: CASSDRFNEKLFF
CDR3nt: TGTGCCAGCTCGGACCGGTTTAATGAAAAACTGTTTTTT

d_gene: -
v_gene: TRBV5-8
j_gene: TRBJ1-5
abundance: -
CDR3aa: CASSFGDVRNQPQHF
CDR3nt: TGTGCCAGCAGCTTCGGGGACGTACGAAATCAGCCCCAGCATTTT

d_gene: TRBD2
v_gene: TRBV6-5
j_gene: TRBJ2-1
abundance: -
CDR3aa: CASTYGGRGGNEQFF
CDR3nt: TGTGCCAGCACCTACGGAGGGCGGGGGGGCAATGAGCAGTTCTTC

d_gene: -
v_gene: TRBV30
j_gene: TRBJ2-1
abundance: -
CDR3aa: CAWSDFNEQFF
CDR3nt: TGTGCCTGGTCGGACTTCAATGAGCAGTTCTTC

d_gene: -
v_gene: TRBV5-1
j_gene: TRBJ1-2
abundance: -
CDR3aa: CASSLPDRNYGYTF
CDR3nt: TGCGCCAGCAGCTTACCGGACAGAAACTATGGCTACACCTTC

d_gene: -
v_gene: TRBV5-1
j_gene: TRBJ1-5
abundance: -
CDR3aa: CASSLRGNQPQHF
CDR3nt: TGCGCCAGCAGTCTGCGGGGCAATCAGCCCCAGCATTTT

d_gene: -
v_gene: TRBV7-6
j_gene: TRBJ2-5
abundance: -
CDR3aa: CASSLGLRQYF
CDR3nt: TGTGCCAGCAGCCTGGGCCTTAGGCAGTACTTC

d_gene: -
v_gene: TRBV27
j_gene: TRBJ1-5
abundance: once
CDR3aa: CASRPMGDTNQPQHF
CDR3nt: TGTGCCAGCAGACCCATGGGGGATACGAATCAGCCCCAGCATTTT

d_gene: TRBD1
v_gene: TRBV19
j_gene: TRBJ1-1
abundance: -
CDR3aa: CASSTAGTGQREAFF
CDR3nt: TGTGCCAGTAGTACTGCCGGGACAGGGCAACGTGAAGCTTTCTTT

d_gene: -
v_gene: TRBV10-2
j_gene: TRBJ1-4
abundance: -
CDR3aa: CASSQGLVFGNEKLFF
CDR3nt: TGCGCCAGCAGTCAGGGTCTGGTGTTCGGCAATGAAAAACTGTTTTTT

d_gene: -
v_gene: TRBV6-5
j_gene: TRBJ1-6
abundance: -
CDR3aa: CASSYADSPLHF
CDR3nt: TGTGCCAGCAGTTACGCCGATTCACCCCTCCACTTT

d_gene: -
v_gene: TRBV7-9
j_gene: TRBJ2-1
abundance: -
CDR3aa: CASSPVARDEQFF
CDR3nt: TGTGCCAGCAGCCCCGTCGCGCGGGATGAGCAGTTCTTC

d_gene: TRBD1
v_gene: TRBV15
j_gene: TRBJ2-2
abundance: -
CDR3aa: CATSRGGQGDTGELFF
CDR3nt: TGTGCCACCAGCAGAGGGGGACAGGGGGACACCGGGGAGCTGTTTTTT

d_gene: -
v_gene: TRBV5-1
j_gene: TRBJ1-4
abundance: -
CDR3aa: CASSLAWGINEKLFF
CDR3nt: TGCGCCAGCAGCTTGGCCTGGGGTATAAATGAAAAACTGTTTTTT

d_gene: -
v_gene: TRBV29-1
j_gene: TRBJ2-7
abundance: once
CDR3aa: CSVRLDSYEQYF
CDR3nt: TGCAGCGTCCGCCTCGACAGCTACGAGCAGTACTTC

d_gene: TRBD1
v_gene: TRBV6-1
j_gene: TRBJ1-2
abundance: -
CDR3aa: CASMDRAAGGYTF
CDR3nt: TGTGCCAGCATGGACAGGGCGGCGGGGGGCTACACCTTC

d_gene: -
v_gene: TRBV13
j_gene: TRBJ2-7
abundance: -
CDR3aa: CASSSRERASYEQYF
CDR3nt: TGTGCCAGCAGCTCCCGGGAACGGGCCTCCTACGAGCAGTACTTC

d_gene: TRBD2
v_gene: TRBV7-3
j_gene: TRBJ2-1
abundance: -
CDR3aa: CASSSGLAGDEQFF
CDR3nt: TGTGCCAGCAGCTCAGGACTAGCTGGCGATGAGCAGTTCTTC

d_gene: -
v_gene: TRBV18
j_gene: TRBJ2-2
abundance: few
CDR3aa: CASSVVTNTGELFF
CDR3nt: TGTGCCAGCTCAGTAGTAACGAACACCGGGGAGCTGTTTTTT

d_gene: TRBD2
v_gene: TRBV2
j_gene: TRBJ2-1
abundance: few
CDR3aa: CASRAALAGIADEQFF
CDR3nt: TGTGCCAGCAGGGCAGCACTAGCGGGAATTGCAGATGAGCAGTTCTTC

d_gene: -
v_gene: TRBV27
j_gene: TRBJ1-6
abundance: -
CDR3aa: CASSQPRQLVNSPLHF
CDR3nt: TGTGCCAGCAGCCAACCCCGACAGCTAGTTAATTCACCCCTCCACTTT

d_gene: -
v_gene: TRBV5-1
j_gene: TRBJ2-4
abundance: -
CDR3aa: CASSLGGTQNIQYF
CDR3nt: TGCGCCAGCAGCTTGGGAGGGACCCAAAACATTCAGTACTTC

d_gene: -
v_gene: TRBV5-1
j_gene: TRBJ2-7
abundance: -
CDR3aa: CASSLARGHEQYF
CDR3nt: TGCGCCAGCAGCTTGGCCCGAGGACACGAGCAGTACTTC

d_gene: -
v_gene: TRBV27
j_gene: TRBJ2-7
abundance: -
CDR3aa: CASSPRWSSYEQYF
CDR3nt: TGTGCCAGCAGTCCGCGGTGGTCCTCCTACGAGCAGTACTTC

d_gene: TRBD1
v_gene: TRBV5-6
j_gene: TRBJ1-5
abundance: -
CDR3aa: CASSMGQGGNQPQHF
CDR3nt: TGTGCCAGCAGCATGGGACAGGGAGGCAATCAGCCCCAGCATTTT

d_gene: TRBD1
v_gene: TRBV28
j_gene: TRBJ2-7
abundance: -
CDR3aa: CASSTRQGAKEQYF
CDR3nt: TGTGCCAGCAGTACCCGGCAGGGGGCGAAGGAGCAGTACTTC

d_gene: -
v_gene: TRBV10-3
j_gene: TRBJ2-5
abundance: -
CDR3aa: CAISEGQRIEETQYF
CDR3nt: TGTGCCATCAGTGAGGGCCAGAGGATTGAGGAGACCCAGTACTTC

d_gene: -
v_gene: TRBV27
j_gene: TRBJ2-4
abundance: -
CDR3aa: CASSKDPYPAKNIQYF
CDR3nt: TGTGCCAGCAGCAAGGACCCTTACCCAGCCAAAAACATTCAGTACTTC